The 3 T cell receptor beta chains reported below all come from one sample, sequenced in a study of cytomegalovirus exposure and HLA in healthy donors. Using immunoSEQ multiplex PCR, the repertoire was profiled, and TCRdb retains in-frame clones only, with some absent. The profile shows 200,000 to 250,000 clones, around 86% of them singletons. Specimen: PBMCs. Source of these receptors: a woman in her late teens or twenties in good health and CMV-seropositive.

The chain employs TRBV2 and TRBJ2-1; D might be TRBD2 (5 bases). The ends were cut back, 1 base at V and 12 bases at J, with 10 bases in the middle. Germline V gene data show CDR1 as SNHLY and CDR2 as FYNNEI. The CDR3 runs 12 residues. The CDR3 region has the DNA TGTGCCAGCAGTGAAGGAGGGCCTTGGCAGTTCTTC. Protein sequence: CASSEGGPWQFF. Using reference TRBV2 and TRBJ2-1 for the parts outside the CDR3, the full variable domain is EPEVTQTPSHQVTQMGQEVILRCVPISNHLYFYWYRQILGQKVEFLVSFYNNEISEKSEIFDDQFSVERPDGSNFTLKIRSTKLEDSAMYFCASSEGGPWQFFGPGTRLTVL.

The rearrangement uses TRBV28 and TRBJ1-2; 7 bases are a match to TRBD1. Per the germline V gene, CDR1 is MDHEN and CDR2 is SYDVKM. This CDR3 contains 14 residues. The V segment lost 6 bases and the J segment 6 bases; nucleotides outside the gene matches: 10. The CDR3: CASRRAGGQNGYTF. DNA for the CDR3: TGTGCCAGCAGGCGTGCAGGGGGTCAAAATGGCTACACCTTC.

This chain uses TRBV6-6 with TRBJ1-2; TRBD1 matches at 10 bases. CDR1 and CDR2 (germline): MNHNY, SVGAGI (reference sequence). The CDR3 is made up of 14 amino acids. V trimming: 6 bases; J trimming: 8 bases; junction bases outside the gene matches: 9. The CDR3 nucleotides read TGTGCCAGCAGCCGTGACAGGGGGCGAGGAGGCTACACCTTC. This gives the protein CASSRDRGRGGYTF.